The rows below give T cell receptor beta chains drawn from one sample of a study of blood T cell repertoires in COVID-19. Data came from immunoSEQ multiplex PCR; TCRdb stores just in-frame clones and leaves some out. The table records roughly 230,000 clones, 80% to 90% of them present only once. The sample consisted of PBMCs or T cells enriched from blood (not recorded which). Receptor source: a man aged 30 to 45 in a cohort exposed to, infected with or recovered from COVID-19 (not recorded which). CDR3s leave out the opening cysteine and the closing phenylalanine or tryptophan. The D gene is left open where the match is weak.

v_call	d_call	j_call	cdr3_aa
TRBV19	NA	TRBJ1-3	ASRVAGTGNTIY
TRBV12-3/TRBV12-4	TRBD1	TRBJ2-7	ASSTDRDREQY
TRBV6-2/TRBV6-3	TRBD1	TRBJ1-2	ASSSDRAGYT
TRBV28	NA	TRBJ2-7	ASSLSVSGLYEQY
TRBV4-2	TRBD1	TRBJ2-7	ASSQEGDRFSYEQY
TRBV12-5	TRBD2	TRBJ2-1	ASGPTTSAFQSGSYNEQF
TRBV7-8	NA	TRBJ1-2	ASSPDGVGYGYT
TRBV7-8	NA	TRBJ1-2	ASSLGGVNALVIYGYT
TRBV28	TRBD1	TRBJ1-2	ASMTGVGYT
TRBV28	TRBD1	TRBJ1-5	ASSSAGTGFKVGNQPQH
TRBV18	NA	TRBJ1-1	ASSPREEYLATEAF
TRBV28	NA	TRBJ1-5	ASSSPGVRGASNQPQH
TRBV7-9	NA	TRBJ1-4	ASSGPGGGPEKLF
TRBV28	NA	TRBJ1-5	ASRSGQRNQPQH
TRBV28	TRBD1	TRBJ1-2	ASSLSGGGYGYT
TRBV14	TRBD1	TRBJ2-1	ASSPRTGGTNEQF
TRBV6-4	TRBD1	TRBJ1-2	ASRGTESNYGYT
TRBV27	NA	TRBJ2-2	ASSLGVLPGTGELF
TRBV27	NA	TRBJ1-3	ASSSPTGSLGGNTIY
TRBV6-5	TRBD2	TRBJ2-1	ASSYSGLVREQF
TRBV28	NA	TRBJ1-4	ASSTLPGSANEKLF
TRBV10-1	NA	TRBJ2-7	ASSEASASSYEQY
TRBV28	TRBD1	TRBJ2-7	ASSSRQGELYEQY
TRBV28	NA	TRBJ1-1	ASSLWTANTEAF
TRBV27	NA	TRBJ2-1	ASRGGRTSYNEQF
TRBV27	NA	TRBJ2-7	ASSNNRDHEQY
TRBV7-2	NA	TRBJ1-1	ASSLQGSPTEAF
TRBV28	NA	TRBJ1-2	ASSSPQRGYGYT
TRBV6-1	NA	TRBJ1-2	ASSVRQDFGYT
TRBV18	TRBD1	TRBJ1-1	ASSPSTGVSTEAF
TRBV10-1	TRBD2	TRBJ2-7	ASSGPRVLAGVGFDEQY
TRBV14	NA	TRBJ2-1	ASSPLVAGRWHEQF
TRBV5-1	TRBD2	TRBJ2-7	ASSPGASTSGRYEQY
TRBV4-1	NA	TRBJ2-7	ASSQSSEQY
TRBV18	TRBD1	TRBJ1-4	ASSPGQGGTNEKLF
TRBV28	NA	TRBJ1-5	ASSSQGWH
TRBV5-1	TRBD1	TRBJ1-2	ASSLARQGDGYT
TRBV6-5	TRBD1	TRBJ2-1	ASRYDGTANEQF
TRBV15	TRBD2	TRBJ2-2	ATSSLRDRGLAGYTGELF
TRBV28	TRBD2	TRBJ2-1	ASSLRGSGYNEQF
TRBV5-1	NA	TRBJ2-1	ASSPGNEQF
TRBV9	NA	TRBJ2-7	ASSVGSGYLYEQY
TRBV9	NA	TRBJ1-2	ASSVGDTSYGYT
TRBV27	TRBD2	TRBJ2-1	ASSSGDYPSLYNEQF
TRBV2	NA	TRBJ1-1	ASRMREVTEAF
TRBV2	TRBD2	TRBJ2-3	ASSELASGVSTDTQY
TRBV5-1	NA	TRBJ2-7	ASSLTPAGAENEQY
TRBV2	TRBD1	TRBJ2-5	ASSEATGTGGTRETQY
TRBV27	TRBD2	TRBJ2-7	ASSFHTAGDEY
TRBV28	NA	TRBJ1-3	ASRDIHVLAVDRHSGNTIY
TRBV4-2	TRBD1	TRBJ1-3	ASSQAWDRGSGNTIY
TRBV14	TRBD1	TRBJ1-4	ASSQDRGTGDEKLF
TRBV4-3	NA	TRBJ1-3	ASSRGQIRDTIY
TRBV28	TRBD1	TRBJ2-7	ASSLRTGGTYEQY